The T cell receptor beta chain under discussion was sequenced for a study of blood T cell repertoires in COVID-19. About the research overall: Both acute and convalescent COVID-19 samples were obtained from the United States, Italy and Spain. From T cells, B-cell-depleted T cells, or PBMCs came the material, which was cDNA or gDNA.

The protocol was immunoSEQ multiplex PCR, while the TCRdb copy is restricted to in-frame clones and leaves out a portion. The sample shows about 160,000 clones, approximately 81% of them seen only once. The V end was cut by 4 bases, the J end by 0 bases, with 13 bases between. The CDR3 loop spans 16 amino acids. The germline gives CDR1 MNHNS, CDR2 SASEGT. This study enrolled people aged roughly 18 to 100 from 24 US geographic areas. Two negative PCRs, clearance, or symptom resolution were required of recovered Cohort 3 donors. The chain joins TRBV6-1 to TRBJ1-5; D ambiguous. The origin of this receptor is a man in his fifties or sixties who had recovered from COVID-19. Sequencing was performed on PBMCs or T cells enriched from blood (not recorded which). The CDR3: CASSAWSLDSNQPQHF. The CDR3 coding sequence is TGTGCCAGCAGTGCGTGGTCATTAGATAGCAATCAGCCCCAGCATTTT.